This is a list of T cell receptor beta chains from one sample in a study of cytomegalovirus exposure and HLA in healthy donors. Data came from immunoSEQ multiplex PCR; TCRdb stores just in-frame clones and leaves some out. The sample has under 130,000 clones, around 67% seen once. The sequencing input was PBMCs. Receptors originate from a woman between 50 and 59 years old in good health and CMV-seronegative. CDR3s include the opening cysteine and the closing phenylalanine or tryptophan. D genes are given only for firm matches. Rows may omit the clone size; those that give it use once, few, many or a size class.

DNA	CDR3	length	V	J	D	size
TGTGCCAGCAGTGACCCGGGGGTACATACAGATACGCAGTATTTT	CASSDPGVHTDTQYF	15	TRBV2	TRBJ2-3	.	.
TGCGCCAGCAGTTCCGGACAGGGGGCCCTCCAAGAGACCCAGTACTTC	CASSSGQGALQETQYF	16	TRBV5-1	TRBJ2-5	TRBD1	.
TGTGCCAGAGACAGGGGGCACTACGAGCAGTACTTC	CARDRGHYEQYF	12	TRBV19	TRBJ2-7	TRBD1	.
TGCGCCAGCAGCTCGTCGGGAGTGGGCGAGCAGTACTTC	CASSSSGVGEQYF	13	TRBV5-1	TRBJ2-7	.	.
TGTGCCAGCAGTTTATGGGGGAGCCCCAGCTCCTACGAGCAGTACTTC	CASSLWGSPSSYEQYF	16	TRBV28	TRBJ2-7	.	few
TGTGCCAGTAGTCCTCAAGATGCAGGGGTAAGGAGATCACCCCTCCACTTT	CASSPQDAGVRRSPLHF	17	TRBV19	TRBJ1-6	.	.
TGTGCCAGCTCACCACCTATAGGTCTAGCGGGATCTACTAGCACAGATACGCAGTATTTT	CASSPPIGLAGSTSTDTQYF	20	TRBV18	TRBJ2-3	TRBD2	.
TGTGCCAGCTTCCAGGGGAGCTCCTACAATGAGCAGTTCTTC	CASFQGSSYNEQFF	14	TRBV6-1	TRBJ2-1	.	.
TGTGCCAGCAGCCAGACATTCTCTGGAAACACCATATATTTT	CASSQTFSGNTIYF	14	TRBV14	TRBJ1-3	.	.
TGTGCCAGCAGACTTAACAGGGGGACTGAAGCTTTCTTT	CASRLNRGTEAFF	13	TRBV27	TRBJ1-1	TRBD1	.
TGTGCCAGCAGTGGGGCGGGACTGAGCCTATACGAGCAGTACTTC	CASSGAGLSLYEQYF	15	TRBV2	TRBJ2-7	.	.
TGTGCCAGCAGCGGCAGCGGTGAGCAGTTCTTC	CASSGSGEQFF	11	TRBV11-2	TRBJ2-1	.	.
TGTGCCAGCAGCGCAACTAGCGGGGTGAATGAGCAGTTCTTC	CASSATSGVNEQFF	14	TRBV7-2	TRBJ2-1	TRBD2	.
TGCGCCAGCAGCTTCGGTGGGCAGAGACGCACAGATACGCAGTATTTT	CASSFGGQRRTDTQYF	16	TRBV5-1	TRBJ2-3	.	few
TGTGCCAGCAGCTTACGGGAAAGGGCCGCCTACGAGCAGTACTTC	CASSLRERAAYEQYF	15	TRBV13	TRBJ2-7	.	few
TGTGCCAGCAGCTTATTCGATTCACCCCTCCACTTT	CASSLFDSPLHF	12	TRBV13	TRBJ1-6	.	.
TGTGCCAGCAGCGTTAGACAGGGAGGATATGAGCAGTTCTTC	CASSVRQGGYEQFF	14	TRBV9	TRBJ2-1	.	.
TGTGCCTGGACTAGCGGGGGGGATGAGCAGTTCTTC	CAWTSGGDEQFF	12	TRBV30	TRBJ2-1	TRBD2	few
TGTGCCAGCAGCCCGGGACAGAATTACAATGAGCAGTTCTTC	CASSPGQNYNEQFF	14	TRBV6-4	TRBJ2-1	TRBD1	.
TGTGCCAGCAGCGTAGGGCAGGCGAACACCGGGGAGCTGTTTTTT	CASSVGQANTGELFF	15	TRBV9	TRBJ2-2	.	.
TGTGCCAGCAGTCAGAGGACAGGAGATTACAGCACCGGGGAGCTGTTTTTT	CASSQRTGDYSTGELFF	17	TRBV6-4	TRBJ2-2	TRBD1	few
TGCGCCAGCAGGCCACCCGGGACAGGGGCCACCGGGGAGCTGTTTTTT	CASRPPGTGATGELFF	16	TRBV5-1	TRBJ2-2	TRBD1	.
TGCGCCAGCAGGAGGGGACAGGGGGCCGGAGGCTACACCTTC	CASRRGQGAGGYTF	14	TRBV5-1	TRBJ1-2	TRBD1	once
TGTGCCAGCAGGTTGGACAGGGGGCAGAGCTACGAGCAGTACTTC	CASRLDRGQSYEQYF	15	TRBV5-5	TRBJ2-7	TRBD1	.
TGTGCCAGCAGCCAACAGACGGGACTCACGCAAGAGACCCAGTACTTC	CASSQQTGLTQETQYF	16	TRBV4-2	TRBJ2-5	.	once
TGCGCCAGCAGCCATAGGCCGGGACAGAGCAATCAGCCCCAGCATTTT	CASSHRPGQSNQPQHF	16	TRBV4-1	TRBJ1-5	TRBD1	.
TGTTCCAGCAGCTTAGGAGGCTACGAGCAGTACTTC	CSSSLGGYEQYF	12	TRBV7-9	TRBJ2-7	.	once
TGTGCCAGCAGCCCCGGGGTTCGGGGATCCTACGAGCAGTACTTC	CASSPGVRGSYEQYF	15	TRBV5-4	TRBJ2-7	.	.
TGTGCCAGTGCCTATGGGACAGGGGTAAGTCACGAGCAGTACTTC	CASAYGTGVSHEQYF	15	TRBV19	TRBJ2-7	TRBD1	.
TGTGCCAGCAGCAAATTAAGAACAGGGGGGAGGTACACTGAAGCTTTCTTT	CASSKLRTGGRYTEAFF	17	TRBV21-1	TRBJ1-1	.	few
TGCGCCAGCAGCTTGATTGAACAGGACACTGAAGCTTTCTTT	CASSLIEQDTEAFF	14	TRBV5-1	TRBJ1-1	.	.
TGTGCCAGCAGCTTAACCAGAGGCCCAATGTGGCAGGGGGCGAGAGAGACCCAGTACTTC	CASSLTRGPMWQGARETQYF	20	TRBV13	TRBJ2-5	TRBD1	few
TGTGCCAGCAGCTCGCACCTTGGAGATTCCTACGAGCAGTACTTC	CASSSHLGDSYEQYF	15	TRBV7-2	TRBJ2-7	.	.
TGTGCCAGCAGGGAGGCCGGGAACACCATATATTTT	CASREAGNTIYF	12	TRBV6-6	TRBJ1-3	.	few
TGTGCCAGCAGACGAAGACAGGGGGGGTACTACACCAGCTCCTACAATGAGCAGTTCTTC	CASRRRQGGYYTSSYNEQFF	20	TRBV27	TRBJ2-1	TRBD1	.
TGTGCCAGCAGTTTTCTTACCCGGCCAGGGGCAACGGGAACTGAAGCTTTCTTT	CASSFLTRPGATGTEAFF	18	TRBV28	TRBJ1-1	.	.
TGTGCCAGTATTCAACCGGGACTAGCGGGAGGGCGCACCGGGGAGCTGTTTTTT	CASIQPGLAGGRTGELFF	18	TRBV19	TRBJ2-2	TRBD2	once
TGTGCCAGCAGCTTCTCTAGCGGAGGGGAAGAGACCCAGTACTTC	CASSFSSGGEETQYF	15	TRBV7-9	TRBJ2-5	TRBD2	.
TGTGCCACCAGCAGAGGGACGGACTGGACCCAAGAGACCCAGTACTTC	CATSRGTDWTQETQYF	16	TRBV15	TRBJ2-5	.	.
TGTGCCAGCTCACCTCTAGTGGAAGCAGATACGCAGTATTTT	CASSPLVEADTQYF	14	TRBV18	TRBJ2-3	.	.
TGTGCCAGCAGCTTAGTACTAGGCCAGGGAGGATTGAATGAGCAGTTCTTC	CASSLVLGQGGLNEQFF	17	TRBV11-2	TRBJ2-1	.	few
TGTGCCAGCAACGACAGGGCGAACACTGAAGCTTTCTTT	CASNDRANTEAFF	13	TRBV2	TRBJ1-1	TRBD1	few
TGCGCCAGCAGCCAAGTAACAGGGAATTCTCTCCACTATGGCTACACCTTC	CASSQVTGNSLHYGYTF	17	TRBV4-1	TRBJ1-2	.	.
TGTGCCAGCAGCCCTTCACGGTGGAGCACAGATACGCAGTATTTT	CASSPSRWSTDTQYF	15	TRBV7-2	TRBJ2-3	.	.
TGTGCCAGCAGCTTACTACGGCAGGTGAACTATGGCTACACCTTC	CASSLLRQVNYGYTF	15	TRBV7-8	TRBJ1-2	.	.
TGCGCCAGCAGTGTCGGGGAGGAAGAGACCCAGTACTTC	CASSVGEEETQYF	13	TRBV10-2	TRBJ2-5	.	.
TGTGCCAGCAGCTTAGGTCCACTAGCGGGAGTAGGGAACACCGGGGAGCTGTTTTTT	CASSLGPLAGVGNTGELFF	19	TRBV7-2	TRBJ2-2	TRBD2	.
TGTGCCAGCAGCTTGCGAGCGGGGGGGCAGGGAGATACGCAGTATTTT	CASSLRAGGQGDTQYF	16	TRBV5-4	TRBJ2-3	TRBD2	once
TGTGCCTGGAGTGTAGGCCAGGGGGGTCGCGAGCAGTACTTC	CAWSVGQGGREQYF	14	TRBV30	TRBJ2-7	.	.
TGTGCCAGCAGCTTGGGCGCGGGACTAACCAAGAATGAGCAGTTCTTC	CASSLGAGLTKNEQFF	16	TRBV7-9	TRBJ2-1	TRBD2	.
TGCGCCAGCAGCCAAGAGCCGACAGGGGGCACCCTACTCACCTCCTACGAGCAGTACTTC	CASSQEPTGGTLLTSYEQYF	20	TRBV4-1	TRBJ2-7	TRBD1	once
TGCGCCAGCAGCTTGACTCCGCGCACAGATACGCAGTATTTT	CASSLTPRTDTQYF	14	TRBV5-1	TRBJ2-3	.	.
TGCGCCAGCAGCCAAGATTTCGCTAGCATGTTCAATGAGCAGTTCTTC	CASSQDFASMFNEQFF	16	TRBV4-1	TRBJ2-1	.	once
TGTGCCACCGCTGGGGGGTACGAGCAGTACTTC	CATAGGYEQYF	11	TRBV25-1	TRBJ2-7	.	few
TGTGCCAGTAGGAACAGGGACAGGGCTGAAGGCTACACCTTC	CASRNRDRAEGYTF	14	TRBV19	TRBJ1-2	TRBD1	.
TGCGCCAGCAGCCCGGGGGACAGAGACTACGAGCAGTACTTC	CASSPGDRDYEQYF	14	TRBV4-3	TRBJ2-7	.	.
TGCAGTGCCGGGGGTCAGCCCCAGCATTTT	CSAGGQPQHF	10	TRBV20-1	TRBJ1-5	.	.
TGTGCCAGCAGGAGAGGACACTTCTATGGCTACACCTTC	CASRRGHFYGYTF	13	TRBV7-2	TRBJ1-2	.	few